The sequence of this TCR beta chain was determined in a study of blood T cell repertoires in COVID-19. Study-level information: The United States, Italy and Spain supplied acute and convalescent COVID-19 samples. The analysed material was cDNA or gDNA that came from T cells, B-cell-depleted T cells, or PBMCs.

Per the study methods: By means of reference gene primer amplification, nucleated cell counts were estimated. Some clones are missing from TCRdb's copy, which holds only in-frame ones; the method was immunoSEQ multiplex PCR. For V, J and clone size, that table is used; D and trimming come from the DNA. The table lists more than 120,000 clones, about nine tenths of them singletons, with approximately 35% in the top ten. This TCR was recovered from a man aged 50-60 years who had recovered from COVID-19. The sample comprised peripheral blood.

CDR3: CASRRNTEAFF. The CDR3 DNA is TGTGCCAGCAGGAGGAACACTGAAGCTTTCTTT. The rearrangement links TRBV7-9 to TRBJ1-1; D is unclear. Germline V gene data show CDR1 as SEHNR and CDR2 as FQNEAQ (reference sequence). Trimming left V 6 bases short and J 1 base short, with 3 bases between. The CDR3 runs 11 residues.